These T cell receptor beta chains were read from a single sample in a study of T-cell memory formation after mild COVID-19. One entry per CDR3 protein results from TCRdb running MiXCR on the 5' RACE reads. The data hold about 180,000 distinct CDR3 sequences, with about a fifth observed a single time. Sequenced sample: PBMCs or a T cell subset sorted from them (not recorded which). These receptor sequences come from a man in his late teens or twenties who had mild COVID-19 (a few samples of this study predate the infection). Cell type and time point are not known. Each CDR3 is given with its conserved first and last residue. D genes are given only for firm matches. Size is omitted from some rows. Given values are once, few, many or a class for expanded clones.

clone size,V gene,J gene,D gene,CDR3 protein,CDR3 DNA
many,TRBV7-9,TRBJ2-5,-,CASSLEGRETQYF,TGTGCCAGCAGCTTAGAGGGCAGGGAGACCCAGTACTTC
few,TRBV20-1,TRBJ1-5,-,CSAAAGDQPQHF,TGCAGTGCTGCTGCGGGAGATCAGCCCCAGCATTTT
-,TRBV6-5,TRBJ2-3,-,CASRFLRGSDTQYF,TGTGCCAGCAGGTTCCTTAGAGGTTCGGATACGCAGTATTTT
-,TRBV12-3/TRBV12-4,TRBJ2-3,-,CASRLGGADTQYF,TGTGCCAGCAGGCTCGGTGGGGCGGATACGCAGTATTTT
-,TRBV10-1,TRBJ2-1,TRBD2,CASSERGGGNEQFF,TGCGCCAGCAGTGAGCGGGGCGGGGGCAATGAGCAGTTCTTC
-,TRBV4-3,TRBJ1-2,-,CASSQVGGINYGYTF,TGCGCCAGCAGCCAAGTGGGGGGTATCAACTATGGCTACACCTTC
few,TRBV25-1,TRBJ1-6,-,CASSDLSNSPLHF,TGTGCCAGCAGTGACCTCAGTAATTCACCCCTCCACTTT
-,TRBV6-2/TRBV6-3,TRBJ2-1,TRBD2,CASIPRGVQRGGSSYNEQFF,TGTGCCAGCATACCCCGGGGTGTCCAGCGGGGGGGCAGCTCCTACAATGAGCAGTTCTTC
-,TRBV10-3,TRBJ1-1,-,CAISEEGTTEAFF,TGTGCCATCAGTGAGGAGGGGACCACTGAAGCTTTCTTT
few,TRBV6-2/TRBV6-3,TRBJ2-1,-,CASSYGYSYNEQFF,TGTGCCAGCAGTTACGGTTACTCCTACAATGAGCAGTTCTTC
-,TRBV5-1,TRBJ1-2,-,CASSWGGPNYGYTF,TGCGCCAGCAGCTGGGGAGGACCCAACTATGGCTACACCTTC
few,TRBV11-2,TRBJ1-2,TRBD1,CASSSPRGPNYGYTF,TGTGCCAGCAGCTCCCCCAGGGGGCCCAACTATGGCTACACCTTC
-,TRBV7-2,TRBJ2-3,TRBD2,CASRPGRGGLTDTQYF,TGTGCCAGCAGACCAGGGCGGGGGGGCCTTACAGATACGCAGTATTTT
-,TRBV9,TRBJ1-2,TRBD1,CASSAGQGYTF,TGTGCCAGCAGCGCGGGACAGGGCTACACCTTC
few,TRBV7-2,TRBJ2-3,-,CASSQRDILMDTQYF,TGTGCCAGCAGTCAACGGGATATCTTAATGGATACGCAGTATTTT
-,TRBV5-1,TRBJ2-2,-,CASSSDPLPGELFF,TGCGCCAGCAGCTCCGACCCCCTTCCCGGGGAGCTGTTTTTT
-,TRBV20-1,TRBJ1-2,-,CSARKKGGYGYTF,TGCAGTGCTAGAAAGAAGGGCGGGTATGGCTACACCTTC
many,TRBV4-3,TRBJ1-4,-,CASSQDGGEKLFF,TGCGCCAGCAGCCAAGATGGGGGAGAAAAACTGTTTTTT
-,TRBV20-1,TRBJ2-1,-,CSARSSGAEQFF,TGCAGTGCTAGGTCCTCAGGGGCTGAGCAGTTCTTC
few,TRBV25-1,TRBJ2-1,TRBD1,CASSPQQGVRDEQFF,TGTGCCAGCAGTCCCCAACAGGGGGTACGGGATGAGCAGTTCTTC
few,TRBV7-9,TRBJ2-7,TRBD1,CASSLAGQGTSEQYF,TGTGCCAGCAGCTTAGCAGGACAGGGAACCTCCGAGCAGTACTTC
few,TRBV5-6,TRBJ2-1,-,CASSLVQDNEQFF,TGTGCCAGCAGCTTGGTACAGGACAATGAGCAGTTCTTC
few,TRBV7-2,TRBJ2-3,TRBD2,CASSSRTSGNTQYF,TGTGCCAGCAGCTCTAGGACTAGCGGCAATACGCAGTATTTT
few,TRBV20-1,TRBJ2-1,TRBD2,CSAPNARGGTNEQFF,TGCAGTGCTCCCAATGCGCGGGGGGGGACTAATGAGCAGTTCTTC
-,TRBV3-1,TRBJ1-1,-,CASGQSDVGNTEAFF,TGTGCCAGCGGACAGTCGGACGTGGGGAACACTGAAGCTTTCTTT
-,TRBV4-3,TRBJ1-6,-,CASSQENVHSPLHF,TGCGCCAGCAGCCAAGAGAATGTCCATTCACCCCTCCACTTT
-,TRBV11-2,TRBJ2-5,-,CASSSNGPEETQYF,TGTGCCAGCAGCTCCAACGGGCCAGAAGAGACCCAGTACTTC
-,TRBV6-2/TRBV6-3,TRBJ2-1,TRBD2,CASRTRGADYNEQFF,TGTGCCAGCCGTACGCGGGGGGCGGACTACAATGAGCAGTTCTTC
few,TRBV12-3/TRBV12-4,TRBJ1-5,-,CASRSGNQPQHF,TGTGCCAGCAGATCCGGTAACCAGCCCCAGCATTTT
few,TRBV24-1,TRBJ2-1,-,CATSDRIEQFF,TGTGCCACCAGTGATCGGATTGAGCAGTTCTTC
few,TRBV4-2,TRBJ2-1,-,CASSPQGRDNEQFF,TGTGCCAGCAGCCCACAGGGGAGGGACAATGAGCAGTTCTTC
-,TRBV7-9,TRBJ2-1,-,CASSLSGYEQFF,TGTGCCAGCAGCTTAAGCGGGTATGAGCAGTTCTTC
few,TRBV4-1,TRBJ1-4,TRBD1,CASSPRDRGLHEKLFF,TGCGCCAGCAGCCCCAGGGACAGGGGCCTACATGAAAAACTGTTTTTT
-,TRBV20-1,TRBJ2-4,-,CSARGFPLQNIQYF,TGCAGTGCTAGAGGGTTTCCCCTTCAAAACATTCAGTACTTC
-,TRBV12-3/TRBV12-4,TRBJ2-1,TRBD2,CASNSGGPYEQFF,TGTGCCAGCAATAGCGGGGGGCCATATGAGCAGTTCTTC
-,TRBV6-1,TRBJ2-5,TRBD2,CASSRPLADQETQYF,TGTGCCAGCAGCAGGCCCCTAGCGGACCAAGAGACCCAGTACTTC
-,TRBV5-6,TRBJ1-2,-,CASSPGQLNGYTF,TGTGCCAGCAGCCCCGGACAGTTGAATGGCTACACCTTC
-,TRBV20-1,TRBJ1-6,TRBD1,CSARGVGQFNSPLHF,TGCAGTGCCAGGGGGGTGGGACAGTTTAATTCACCCCTCCACTTT
-,TRBV7-2,TRBJ2-1,TRBD2,CASSTRPGLAGGEQFF,TGTGCCAGCAGCACCAGACCGGGACTAGCGGGGGGTGAGCAGTTCTTC
-,TRBV6-6,TRBJ1-2,-,CASREDFYGYTF,TGTGCCAGCAGGGAGGACTTCTATGGCTACACCTTC
-,TRBV9,TRBJ2-1,TRBD2,CASSLSGGGFNEQFF,TGTGCCAGCAGCCTGAGCGGGGGGGGTTTCAATGAGCAGTTCTTC
few,TRBV6-2/TRBV6-3,TRBJ1-2,TRBD1,CASRPGTAFGYGYTF,TGTGCCAGCAGACCCGGGACAGCCTTTGGCTATGGCTACACCTTC
-,TRBV10-3,TRBJ2-6,TRBD1,CAISAGGPSSGANVLTF,TGTGCCATCAGTGCAGGGGGCCCAAGCTCTGGGGCCAACGTCCTGACTTTC
many,TRBV4-1,TRBJ2-1,-,CASSHYNEQFF,TGCGCCAGCAGCCACTACAATGAGCAGTTCTTC
-,TRBV2,TRBJ2-5,-,CASSELYGTQYF,TGTGCCAGCAGTGAACTTTACGGGACCCAGTACTTC
-,TRBV29-1,TRBJ2-6,-,CSVGGTSGANVLTF,TGCAGCGTTGGGGGGACCTCTGGGGCCAACGTCCTGACTTTC
-,TRBV18,TRBJ1-2,TRBD1,CASSPEGASGYTF,TGTGCCAGCTCACCAGAGGGGGCGAGTGGCTACACCTTC
-,TRBV7-2,TRBJ1-3,-,CASSSGGNTIYF,TGTGCCAGCAGCTCAGGGGGAAACACCATATATTTT
-,TRBV7-2,TRBJ2-1,-,CASSLVSAYNEQFF,TGTGCCAGCAGCTTAGTAAGTGCGTACAATGAGCAGTTCTTC
many,TRBV27,TRBJ1-5,TRBD1,CASSKGQGGSPQHF,TGTGCCAGCAGCAAGGGACAGGGTGGGTCGCCCCAGCATTTT
-,TRBV6-2/TRBV6-3,TRBJ1-2,-,CASSYATGSGGYTF,TGTGCCAGCAGTTACGCGACGGGGTCGGGCGGCTACACCTTC
-,TRBV20-1,TRBJ1-5,TRBD1,CSARPDRRGHSNQPQHF,TGCAGTGCTAGACCTGACAGGAGGGGGCATAGCAATCAGCCCCAGCATTTT
few,TRBV3-1,TRBJ2-7,TRBD1,CASSQPTGGRNEQYF,TGTGCCAGCAGCCAACCGACAGGGGGCCGGAACGAGCAGTACTTC
few,TRBV29-1,TRBJ1-2,-,CSVSIGGNNYGYTF,TGCAGCGTTAGTATCGGGGGAAATAACTATGGCTACACCTTC
-,TRBV5-1,TRBJ2-5,-,CASSASEQETQYF,TGCGCCAGCAGCGCCTCTGAACAAGAGACCCAGTACTTC
few,TRBV12-3/TRBV12-4,TRBJ2-5,TRBD1,CASSRPGQGKETQYF,TGTGCCAGCAGTAGACCGGGACAGGGGAAAGAGACCCAGTACTTC
few,TRBV24-1,TRBJ2-2,-,CATSELTRSTGELFF,TGTGCCACCAGTGAATTGACTAGGAGCACCGGGGAGCTGTTTTTT
few,TRBV5-8,TRBJ2-1,TRBD1,CASSTWTGVNEQFF,TGTGCCAGCAGCACTTGGACAGGGGTGAATGAGCAGTTCTTC